This T cell receptor beta chain was documented in a study of cytotoxic CD8 clonotypes in ibrutinib-treated CLL. Study-wide background: Mean values per sample were a few hundred thousand productive templates and 93,000 or so productive rearrangements. Study observations and caveats: T-cell clonality at baseline went above that of age-matched healthy donors and rose and fell with circulating CD8+ T-cell counts. Public clonotypes proved infrequent, and on treatment they shrank or remained steady.

The CDR3 runs to 16 residues. Looked up from germline, CDR1 is SGHTA and CDR2 is FQGNSA. J gave up 10 bases and V 2 bases, and 9 bases lay outside the gene matches. Sequenced by immunoSEQ multiplex PCR; TCRdb stores in-frame clones only, minus some. Of over 65,000 clones in the sample, about two thirds were seen once. Notes on this clone: The antigen remains unidentified.

This receptor was obtained from a human donor with chronic lymphocytic leukemia. The input for sequencing was PBMCs, taken after 12 months of ibrutinib treatment. This chain uses TRBV7-2 with TRBJ1-6; TRBD1 aligns across 9 bases. The CDR3 nucleotides are TGTGCCAGCAGCTTAAGACGGGACAGGGTGGAATCACCCCTCCACTTT. Its protein product is CASSLRRDRVESPLHF.